The subject of this entry is one TCR beta chain. Its target is not known. This sample is part of a study of post-analysis software for immune sequencing data. Study information: Included courses were relapsing-remitting and secondary progressive multiple sclerosis; progressive-relapsing multiple sclerosis was also included.

CDR3 length equals 15 residues. V shed 4 bases, J shed 4 bases, and the junction held 8 bases outside the gene matches. Germline values: CDR1 DFQATT, CDR2 SNEGSKA (reference sequence). Study-level points and caveats: Comparison with controls showed significantly lower normalized Chao1 diversity in multiple sclerosis patients. Relative to controls, patients had about 5 TRBV segments at higher frequency, with TRBV5-6, TRBV5-1 and TRBV20-1 among these. By F measure, strong co-clustering occurred among samples prepared in the same batch.

Sequencing libraries made from TCR beta cDNA carried unique molecular identifiers. Between about 1 and 11 million T cells gave rise to some 470,000 cDNA molecules. TCRdb itself ran the PCR reads through MiXCR, one entry per CDR3 protein. The sample has some 450,000 distinct CDR3 sequences; under 55% are singletons. The sequenced material came from blood. The rearrangement joins TRBV20-1 to TRBJ1-5, with 9 positions matching TRBD1. This TCR derives from a girl aged 10 to 17 with multiple sclerosis. In nucleotides, the CDR3 is TGCAGTGCTATGCCGGGACAGGGCCCGAATCAGCCCCAGCATTTT. The encoded protein is CSAMPGQGPNQPQHF.